The 23 T cell receptor beta chains below all came from one sample that was sequenced in a study of blood T cell repertoires in COVID-19. Only in-frame clones appear in the TCRdb table, and some are missing; sequencing was by immunoSEQ multiplex PCR. The table shows approximately 230,000 clones, with approximately 90% occurring only once. Sequenced sample: peripheral blood. The receptors were sampled from a man aged 30 to 45 who had recovered from COVID-19.

The rearrangement uses TRBV4-3 and TRBJ1-2, with TRBD1 as a possible D gene (5 bases). Trimming pared 0 bases from V and 6 bases from J, leaving 14 bases between. Germline-derived CDR1 and CDR2 are LGHNA and YSLEER. This CDR3 is built from 15 residues. CDR3 region: CASSQDPGGSDGYTF. CDR3 DNA sequence: TGCGCCAGCAGCCAAGATCCGGGGGGTAGCGATGGCTACACCTTC.

The CDR3 DNA follows: TGTGCCAGCTCCAGGGACTCAAGGTACGAGCAGTACTTC. It codes for CASSRDSRYEQYF. This chain links TRBV7-2 with TRBJ2-7, with TRBD2 as a possible D gene (6 bases). CDR3 length: 13 residues. Germline values: CDR1 SGHTA, CDR2 FQGNSA. V lost 8 bases and J lost 4, with 15 bases in between.

The chain carries TRBV3-1 (or the pseudogene TRBV3-2) and TRBJ1-6, with 7 bases aligning to TRBD1. V lost 2 bases, J lost 2 bases, and 12 bases stayed unmatched. CDR1 is LGHDT, CDR2 YNNKEL, per germline (reference sequence). The length of the CDR3 is 19 residues. The CDR3 bases are TGTGCCAGCAGCCAATTCCCCCCGATAGGGGGCCCCTATAATTCACCCCTCCACTTT. This translates into CASSQFPPIGGPYNSPLHF.

This clone has more than one count but fewer than ten. The gene calls are TRBV21-1 and TRBJ1-6; the DNA was not used to check the table's D call, TRBD1. TRBV21-1 is a pseudogene. This CDR3 has 14 amino acids. The CDR3 is CASSREQGDQPLHF. The CDR3 DNA reads as TGTGCCAGCAGCCGGGAACAGGGCGACCAACCCCTCCACTTT.

This clone appeared a single time. V and J are TRBV2 and TRBJ1-2; no clear D. The CDR3 loop spans 11 amino acids. CDR1 SNHLY and CDR2 FYNNEI come from the germline V gene. With 7 bases removed from V and 4 bases from J, the gap between germline ends came to 7 bases. CDR3: CASTSSYGYTF. DNA of the CDR3: TGTGCCAGCACGTCGAGCTATGGCTACACCTTC.

This clone was detected a few times. CDR3 loop: CASSQGVDSNYGYTF. CDR3 in DNA: TGTGCCAGCAGCCAGGGGGTCGATTCCAACTATGGCTACACCTTC. The V call is TRBV5-4, the J call TRBJ1-2; TRBD1 aligns across 7 bases. This CDR3 contains 15 residues. V lost 4 bases and J lost 2; bases outside the gene matches: 8. Germline V gene lookup returns CDR1 SGHNT and CDR2 YYREEE (reference sequence). The full variable domain, completed using reference TRBV5-4 and TRBJ1-2, is ETGVTQSPTHLIKTRGQQVTLRCSSQSGHNTVSWYQQALGQGPQFIFQYYREEENGRGNFPPRFSGLQFPNYSSELNVNALELDDSALYLCASSQGVDSNYGYTFGSGTRLTVV.

CDR3 in amino acids: CASSVGGWAGTDTQYF. In DNA form, the CDR3 reads TGTGCCAGCAGCGTTGGCGGGTGGGCGGGTACAGATACGCAGTATTTT. The rearrangement joins TRBV5-6 to TRBJ2-3; D might be TRBD2 (5 bases). The CDR3 consists of 16 residues. V lost 4 bases and J lost 3, with 18 bases in between. Germline V lookup: CDR1 SGHDT, CDR2 YYEEEE. Variable domain in full (rest from reference TRBV5-6 and TRBJ2-3): DAGVTQSPTHLIKTRGQQVTLRCSPKSGHDTVSWYQQALGQGPQFIFQYYEEEERQRGNFPDRFSGHQFPNYSSELNVNALLLGDSALYLCASSVGGWAGTDTQYFGPGTRLTVL.

The gene calls are TRBV11-3 and TRBJ2-2; D gene unclear. The length of the CDR3 is 13 residues. The V gene lost 1 base and the J gene lost 3 bases, with 3 bases spanning the gap. Germline V lookup: CDR1 SGHNT, CDR2 YENEEA. The CDR3 sequence is CASSLAYTGELFF. CDR3 nucleotide sequence: TGTGCCAGCAGCTTAGCTTACACCGGGGAGCTGTTTTTT.

The chain links TRBV25-1 to TRBJ1-2, with D maybe TRBD1 (5 bases). V shed 3 bases and J shed 8 bases, with 19 bases lying between them. The CDR3 has 15 residues. CDR1 and CDR2 from the germline V gene are MGHDK and SYGVNS. The CDR3, as DNA: TGTGCCAGCAGTGATTCCGTCACGTGGGGGGTAGGCTACACCTTC. Its translation is CASSDSVTWGVGYTF.

The V gene is TRBV19, the J gene TRBJ1-1, with D maybe TRBD1 (5 bases). V lost 6 bases, J lost 1 base, and 9 bases lay in between. The CDR3 runs to 13 residues. Germline CDR1 LNHDA, CDR2 SQIVND (reference sequence). The CDR3, as DNA: TGTGCCAGTAGCACAGGACGGAACACTGAAGCTTTCTTT. It codes for CASSTGRNTEAFF.

The table lists this clone with a few counts. The V and J genes are TRBV30 and TRBJ1-2, with a weak D call TRBD1 (6 bases). The V end was cut by 2 bases, the J end by 7 bases, with 17 bases between. Germline lookup yields CDR1 GTSNPN and CDR2 SVGIG (reference sequence). The CDR3 sequence is 14 residues long. For the CDR3, the DNA is TGTGCCTGGAGTAAGGGGGTTCGGAGCGGTGGCTACACCTTC. Its protein is CAWSKGVRSGGYTF.

This sequence joins TRBV2 and TRBJ2-2; 7 nucleotides align to TRBD1. Germline-derived CDR1 and CDR2 are SNHLY and FYNNEI. Trimming took 8 bases from V and 6 from J; bases not matched to a gene: 9. The CDR3 spans 14 residues. In DNA, the CDR3 is TGTGCCAGCTCCGATAGAGGGGGCGCCGGGGAGCTGTTTTTT. It translates to CASSDRGGAGELFF.

The chain recombines TRBV10-2 with TRBJ2-7, with 7 bases fitting TRBD2. V shed 2 bases, J shed 3 bases, and the junction held 13 bases outside the gene matches. The CDR3 has 17 residues. Germline CDR1 WSHSY, CDR2 SAAADI. This chain's CDR3 is CASSEEGGTFVDYEQYF. The CDR3 nucleotides are TGCGCCAGCAGTGAGGAGGGAGGGACCTTTGTGGACTACGAGCAGTACTTC.

The chain is built from TRBV3-1 (or the pseudogene TRBV3-2) and TRBJ1-2, with 7 positions matching TRBD1. The CDR3 is 13 residues long. V shed 6 bases and J 5 bases; nucleotides not matched to a gene: 6. CDR1 is LGHDT, CDR2 YNNKEL, per germline (reference sequence). For the CDR3, the DNA is TGTGCCAGCAGGATGGGACAGTTATATGGCTACACCTTC. This encodes CASRMGQLYGYTF.

This clone has just one count. This chain links TRBV5-4 with TRBJ1-1; 9 positions agree with TRBD1. The CDR3 contains 16 residues. Looked up from germline, CDR1 is SGHNT and CDR2 is YYREEE (reference sequence). Trimming at V came to 1 base and at J to 4 bases, leaving 8 bases not matched to a gene. In DNA, the CDR3 is TGTGCCAGCAGCTTGCGCGTTGGGACAGGGCGCACTGAAGCTTTCTTT. Protein: CASSLRVGTGRTEAFF.

This clone was picked up one time. V usage is TRBV7-9 and J usage is TRBJ2-7, with 8 bases matching TRBD1. The V segment lost 6 bases and the J segment 5 bases; nucleotides outside the gene matches: 0. Germline V gene data show CDR1 as SEHNR and CDR2 as FQNEAQ (reference sequence). The CDR3 consists of 11 residues. CDR3 coding DNA: TGTGCCAGCAGGACAGGGGACGAGCAGTACTTC. Translation gives CASRTGDEQYF.

V gene TRBV7-8 combines with J gene TRBJ1-1; 9 nucleotides match TRBD1. V trimming: 6 bases; J trimming: 0 bases; junction bases outside the gene matches: 8. The CDR3 is made up of 16 amino acids. Germline V lookup: CDR1 SGHVS, CDR2 FQNEAQ. CDR3 nucleotide sequence: TGTGCCAGCAGAAAACAGGGGGCCGGGCTGAACACTGAAGCTTTCTTT. Protein: CASRKQGAGLNTEAFF. The full variable domain, with the rest looked up from reference TRBV7-8 and TRBJ1-1, is GAGVSQSPRYKVAKRGQDVALRCDPISGHVSLFWYQQALGQGPEFLTYFQNEAQLDKSGLPSDRFFAERPEGSVSTLKIQRTQQEDSAVYLCASRKQGAGLNTEAFFGQGTRLTVV.

The rearrangement joins TRBV7-2 to TRBJ2-6; weak D call: TRBD1 (5 bases). Germline CDR1 reads SGHTA; CDR2 reads FQGNSA. This CDR3 is 18 amino acids long. Trimming stripped 5 bases from V and 0 bases from J, with 17 bases between. The CDR3 DNA is TGTGCCAGCAGCCTACGACAGCAACCTTACTCTGGGGCCAACGTCCTGACTTTC. This translates into CASSLRQQPYSGANVLTF.

This clone appeared a single time. The rearrangement links TRBV5-1 to TRBJ2-3; 13 nucleotides line up with TRBD2. The junction had 14 bases not matched to a gene; V was cut back by 2 bases and J by 2 bases. The CDR3 spans 20 residues. Per the germline V gene, CDR1 is SGHRS and CDR2 is YFSETQ. CDR3 coding DNA: TGCGCCAGCAGCTTTCGACCCACTAGCGGGGGGGTCGAACACACAGATACGCAGTATTTT. Its translation is CASSFRPTSGGVEHTDTQYF.

The chain employs TRBV19 and TRBJ2-7; perhaps TRBD2 as D (7 bases). The CDR3 covers 15 residues. Between the trimmed V and J ends, which lost 4 bases and 4 bases, there was a span of 17 bases. The V gene's germline CDR1 is LNHDA and CDR2 SQIVND (reference sequence). The CDR3 loop reads CASSTVQGGEYEQYF. The DNA for the CDR3 is TGTGCCAGTAGTACCGTACAGGGAGGGGAATACGAGCAGTACTTC. The entire variable domain, with the rest obtained from reference TRBV19 and TRBJ2-7, is as follows: DGGITQSPKYLFRKEGQNVTLSCEQNLNHDAMYWYRQDPGQGLRLIYYSQIVNDFQKGDIAEGYSVSREKKESFPLTVTSAQKNPTAFYLCASSTVQGGEYEQYFGPGTRLTVT.

The V and J genes are TRBV2 and TRBJ2-1, with 10 bases aligning to TRBD2. The CDR3 runs to 16 residues. From germline, CDR1 is SNHLY and CDR2 FYNNEI. The trim removed 6 bases at V and 6 bases at J, leaving 11 bases unmatched. The CDR3 DNA reads TGTGCCAGCAGATCCGCCGTTACTAGCGGGGCCAATGAGCAGTTCTTC. Its protein product is CASRSAVTSGANEQFF.

The chain couples TRBV27 to TRBJ2-7; TRBD2 might be the D (6 bases). Germline-derived CDR1 and CDR2 are MNHEY and SMNVEV (reference sequence). This CDR3 region has 15 residues. V lost 5 bases, J lost 3 bases, and 17 bases lay in between. CDR3 amino acids: CASSLPGGESYEQYF. CDR3 nucleotides: TGTGCCAGCAGTCTACCCGGAGGGGAGAGCTACGAGCAGTACTTC.

This chain links TRBV24-1 with TRBJ1-2, with 7 bases matching TRBD1. The CDR3 consists of 14 residues. The V and J ends lost 2 bases and 6 bases, in that order; junction bases with no gene match: 5. CDR1 KGHDR and CDR2 SFDVKD come from the germline V gene. The CDR3 bases are TGTGCCACCAGTGATTGGGACAGATCCGATGGCTACACCTTC. This gives the protein CATSDWDRSDGYTF.